This T cell receptor (beta chain) is from a study of blood T cell repertoires in COVID-19. Study background: There were acute and convalescent COVID-19 samples, and they came from the United States, Italy and Spain.

The CDR3 is 17 residues long. Losses at the gene ends were 4 bases for V and 3 bases for J; bases not matched to a gene: 15. Germline CDR1 reads SGDLS; CDR2 reads YYNGEE. Enrolled through a virtual design, the participants were between about 18 and 100 years of age and came from around 25 US areas. Clones were sequenced by immunoSEQ multiplex PCR, and TCRdb holds only the in-frame ones, with some missing. The table has a few hundred thousand clones, 80% to 90% seen once. Material for sequencing was PBMCs or T cells enriched from blood (not recorded which). The V gene is TRBV9, the J gene TRBJ1-1; the match to TRBD1 covers 7 bases. This receptor was taken from a man aged 25-45 years who had recovered from COVID-19. The CDR3 nucleotides read TGTGCCAGCAGCTTAGGAGAGTCGGACCAGGGGGACACTGAAGCTTTCTTT. This codes for CASSLGESDQGDTEAFF.